This T cell receptor (beta chain) was found in a study of sequential checkpoint blockade in melanoma. This clone appeared many times. Sample treatment: randomized to nivolumab then ipilimumab (arm A) or the reverse (arm B). Here immunoSEQ multiplex PCR was the method, and the copy in TCRdb shows in-frame clones only, minus some. The sample has about 9,600 clones, approximately 25% seen once. Germline values: CDR1 SGHNT, CDR2 YENEEA. CDR3 size: 14 residues. V gave up 3 bases and J gave up 2 bases, with 7 bases separating them. This specimen consisted of tumor tissue (inferred from file names), obtained from a patient given nivolumab and ipilimumab in sequence. The chain joins TRBV11-3 to TRBJ2-2, with D uncertain. The origin of this receptor is a human donor with melanoma. CDR3 region: CASSLGQNTGELFF. The CDR3 DNA sequence: TGTGCCAGCAGCTTGGGCCAAAACACCGGGGAGCTGTTTTTT.